Below, 22 T cell receptor beta chains from the same sample are listed, as sequenced in a study of memory CD4+ T cells and cytomegalovirus serostatus. The sort gate was single viable CD3+CD4+CD8-CD45RO+ cells for memory CD4+ T cells. Produced via immunoSEQ multiplex PCR; TCRdb's table is partial and in-frame only. Of some 48,000 clones listed, approximately 78% were seen once; the top ten hold more than 0.65%. Sequences were obtained from memory CD4+ T cells from blood. The receptors originated from an adult in good health and CMV-seronegative.

The chain combines TRBV11-2 with TRBJ2-3; D is unresolved. The ends were cut back, 1 base at V and 6 bases at J, with 8 bases in the middle. The germline gives CDR1 SGHAT, CDR2 FQNNGV. The CDR3 extends over 13 amino acids. The CDR3 protein is CASSLVAPDTQYF. The CDR3, as DNA: TGTGCCAGCAGCTTAGTTGCTCCGGATACGCAGTATTTT.

This chain uses TRBV5-4 with TRBJ1-4, with 7 bases that match TRBD1. The CDR3 runs to 14 residues. J gave up 5 bases and V 6 bases, and 7 bases lay outside the gene matches. Germline CDR1 SGHNT, CDR2 YYREEE (reference sequence). CDR3 amino acids: CASTAGQQNEKLFF. The CDR3 region has the DNA TGTGCCAGCACCGCGGGACAGCAAAATGAAAAACTGTTTTTT.

The chain combines TRBV6-1 with TRBJ1-2; tentative D call: TRBD1 (6 bases). The CDR3 runs 15 residues. Trimming removed 7 bases at V and 1 base at J, with 16 bases between. The germline V gene has CDR1 MNHNS and CDR2 SASEGT. This CDR3 is CASTGTRGGNYGYTF. The CDR3 DNA reads as TGTGCCAGCACGGGGACAAGGGGGGGTAACTATGGCTACACCTTC.

The CDR3 region has the DNA TGCGCCACTGCAGCGCCACCGGGTTGGGAGCAGTACTTC. This translates into CATAAPPGWEQYF. The chain has TRBV10-2 and TRBJ2-7; D is undetermined. CDR3 size: 13 residues. The ends were cut back, 10 bases at V and 7 bases at J, with 20 bases in the middle. Germline V lookup: CDR1 WSHSY, CDR2 SAAADI.

The chain couples TRBV29-1 to TRBJ2-7; 11 bases match TRBD2. The V gene's germline CDR1 is SQVTM and CDR2 ANQGSEA. V was pared by 6 bases and J by 3 bases, with 4 bases of the junction left unmatched. The CDR3 contains 13 residues. As DNA, the CDR3 is TGCAGCGTGTCCGGGACTAGCGGCTACGAGCAGTACTTC. Translating gives CSVSGTSGYEQYF.

This clone has more than one count but fewer than ten. The rearrangement links TRBV19 to TRBJ2-7, with TRBD1 as a possible D gene (6 bases). V dropped 5 bases and J dropped 1 base, with 9 bases sitting between them. CDR3 length equals 13 residues. Per the germline V gene, CDR1 is LNHDA and CDR2 is SQIVND (reference sequence). The CDR3 is CASSLGQSYEQYF. The CDR3 DNA reads TGTGCCAGTAGTTTAGGACAGTCCTACGAGCAGTACTTC.

This clone was detected a few times. V and J are TRBV7-9 and TRBJ2-3; D unclear. The CDR3 length is 12 residues. The V gene lost 4 bases and the J gene lost 2 bases, with 4 bases spanning the gap. Germline V gene sequence: CDR1 SEHNR, CDR2 FQNEAQ (reference sequence). The CDR3: CASSSFTDTQYF. In nucleotides, the CDR3 is TGTGCCAGCAGCTCCTTCACAGATACGCAGTATTTT.

This rearrangement joins TRBV4-1 to TRBJ1-1; D uncertain. The V end lost 1 base, the J end lost 0 bases, and 12 bases lay between the germline ends. Germline-derived CDR1 and CDR2 are MGHRA and YSYEKL. The CDR3 length is 16 residues. In DNA form, the CDR3 reads TGCGCCAGCAGCCAAGCTCTGTCTGGGGTGAACACTGAAGCTTTCTTT. Residues: CASSQALSGVNTEAFF.

The sample holds a few counts of this clone. Other nucleotide sequences in the sample specify the same CDR3. V and J are TRBV6-1 and TRBJ1-4; D remains ambiguous. Trimming pared 2 bases from V and 7 bases from J, leaving 5 bases between. CDR1 is MNHNS, CDR2 SASEGT, per germline. This CDR3 is built from 12 residues. This chain's CDR3 is CASSELGEKLFF. CDR3 sequence (DNA): TGTGCCAGCAGTGAACTGGGTGAAAAACTGTTTTTT.

The CDR3 nucleotides read TGCGCCAGCAGCTTGGCCGGGGAAGCCCAGGGCGAGCAGTACTTC. It codes for CASSLAGEAQGEQYF. The chain is built from TRBV5-1 and TRBJ2-7; D may be TRBD1 or TRBD2 (5 bases each). V lost 0 bases, J lost 6 bases, and 16 bases lay in between. The germline gives CDR1 SGHRS, CDR2 YFSETQ. CDR3 length equals 15 residues.

The chain carries TRBV27 and TRBJ2-2; D is undetermined. This CDR3 has 14 residues. Per the germline V gene, CDR1 is MNHEY and CDR2 is SMNVEV (reference sequence). Trimming shortened V by 4 bases and J by 0 bases, and 6 bases separated the two germline ends. CDR3 coding DNA: TGTGCCAGCAGTTCCCGCCCGAACACCGGGGAGCTGTTTTTT. It codes for CASSSRPNTGELFF.

This clone was picked up a small number of times. One junction end does not reproduce the germline sequence, and a read error may be involved. The chain employs TRBV7-7 and TRBJ2-7, with TRBD1 matching 10 bases. The CDR3 has 14 amino acids. Germline values: CDR1 SSHAT, CDR2 FNYEAQ (reference sequence). The CDR3 region is CASSLGQGIHEQYF. DNA of the CDR3: TGTGCTAGCAGCTTGGGACAGGGGATCCACGAGCAGTACTTC. The full variable domain, its missing parts supplied by reference TRBV7-7 and TRBJ2-7, is GAGVSQSPRYKVTKRGQDVTLRCDPISSHATLYWYQQALGQGPEFLTYFNYEAQPDKSGLPSDRFSAERPEGSISTLTIQRTEQRDSAMYRCASSLGQGIHEQYFGPGTRLTVT.

The rearrangement joins TRBV7-9 to TRBJ2-5; 14 nucleotides line up with TRBD2. Germline-derived CDR1 and CDR2 are SEHNR and FQNEAQ (reference sequence). The CDR3 runs 16 residues. V lost 3 bases to trimming and J lost 5 bases; unmatched junction nucleotides: 5. CDR3 loop: CASSFGTSGSRETQYF. CDR3 nucleotides: TGTGCCAGCAGCTTTGGGACTAGCGGGAGTAGGGAGACCCAGTACTTC.

This chain joins TRBV5-4 and TRBJ2-1; D possibly corresponds to TRBD2 (5 bases). Germline V gene lookup returns CDR1 SGHNT and CDR2 YYREEE (reference sequence). The V end lost 0 bases, the J end lost 5 bases, and 15 bases lay between the germline ends. The CDR3 is made up of 16 amino acids. The CDR3 sequence is CASSLGEGGRDNEQFF. Here the CDR3 DNA reads TGTGCCAGCAGCTTGGGTGAAGGAGGCCGAGACAATGAGCAGTTCTTC.

The gene calls are TRBV2 and TRBJ2-2; tentative D call: TRBD2 (5 bases). This CDR3 has 16 amino acids. V lost 3 bases and J 5 bases, leaving 16 bases between the germline ends. From germline, CDR1 is SNHLY and CDR2 FYNNEI. The CDR3 bases are TGTGCCAGCAGTGATAGGGCGGGTATGATTACCGGGGAGCTGTTTTTT. Protein: CASSDRAGMITGELFF.

V gene TRBV19 combines with J gene TRBJ2-2; 8 bases fit TRBD2. The V segment lost 10 bases and the J segment 6 bases; nucleotides outside the gene matches: 16. The CDR3 totals 16 residues. Germline assignment: CDR1 LNHDA and CDR2 SQIVND (reference sequence). CDR3 protein: CATAGPGLVSSGELFF. The CDR3 DNA reads as TGTGCCACCGCGGGCCCGGGACTAGTATCGTCCGGGGAGCTGTTTTTT.

This clone was recorded only once. The chain links TRBV28 to TRBJ2-5; TRBD1 is a possible D gene (5 bases). Germline CDR1 MDHEN, CDR2 SYDVKM. V dropped 3 bases and J dropped 5 bases, with 7 bases sitting between them. The CDR3 extends over 12 amino acids. The CDR3 reads CASSLQGETQYF. CDR3 DNA sequence: TGTGCCAGCAGTTTGCAGGGTGAGACCCAGTACTTC.

The chain employs TRBV2 and TRBJ1-2; the D gene is possibly TRBD1 (6 bases). The V end was cut by 2 bases, the J end by 4 bases, with 11 bases between. From germline, CDR1 is SNHLY and CDR2 FYNNEI. The CDR3 totals 14 residues. Here the CDR3 reads CASSEKGVAYGYTF. The CDR3 nucleotides read TGTGCCAGCAGTGAAAAGGGGGTGGCCTATGGCTACACCTTC.

There are a few counts of this clone. The chain combines TRBV4-2 with TRBJ2-1; 12 nucleotides match TRBD2. With V trimmed by 4 bases and J by 3 bases, 4 bases remained unmatched. The length of the CDR3 is 16 residues. Germline V gives CDR1 LGHNA, CDR2 YNFKEQ. CDR3 sequence (DNA): TGTGCCAGCAGCCCCGGACTAGCGGGATTCTACAATGAGCAGTTCTTC. It specifies CASSPGLAGFYNEQFF.

The chain joins TRBV30 to TRBJ2-3, with 13 bases identical to TRBD2. V dropped 5 bases and J dropped 11; count of bases not matched to a gene: 13. The CDR3 is made up of 15 amino acids. The V gene's germline CDR1 is GTSNPN and CDR2 SVGIG (reference sequence). The CDR3 DNA follows: TGTGCCTGGTCCCCCGGGACTAGCGGGAAATACGGGCAGTATTTT. Translation gives CAWSPGTSGKYGQYF.

This chain joins TRBV6-6 and TRBJ1-1; TRBD1 might be the D (6 bases). This CDR3 is built from 15 residues. The V gene lost 5 bases and the J gene lost 5 bases, with 18 bases spanning the gap. The germline V gene has CDR1 MNHNY and CDR2 SVGAGI (reference sequence). The DNA for the CDR3 is TGTGCCAGCAGTCTTACCAGGGGACTGGGGACTGAAGCTTTCTTT. Amino acids: CASSLTRGLGTEAFF.

The chain uses TRBV19 and TRBJ2-3; D unclear. The germline gives CDR1 LNHDA, CDR2 SQIVND (reference sequence). The V and J ends lost 3 bases and 0 bases respectively, with 7 bases between them. The CDR3 covers 14 residues. CDR3 in DNA: TGTGCCAGTAGTATTACCCAAAGCACAGATACGCAGTATTTT. Its protein product is CASSITQSTDTQYF.